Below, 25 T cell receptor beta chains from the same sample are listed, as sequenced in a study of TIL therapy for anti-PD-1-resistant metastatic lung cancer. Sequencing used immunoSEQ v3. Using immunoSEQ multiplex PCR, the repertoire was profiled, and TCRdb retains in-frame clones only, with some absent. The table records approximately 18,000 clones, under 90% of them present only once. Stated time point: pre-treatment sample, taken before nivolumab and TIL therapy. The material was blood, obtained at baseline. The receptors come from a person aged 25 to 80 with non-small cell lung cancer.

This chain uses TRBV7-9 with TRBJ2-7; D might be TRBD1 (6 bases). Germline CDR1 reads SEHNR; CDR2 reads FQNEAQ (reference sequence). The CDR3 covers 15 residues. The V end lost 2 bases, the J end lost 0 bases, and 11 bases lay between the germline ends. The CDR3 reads CASSLLGTSSYEQYF. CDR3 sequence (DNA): TGTGCCAGCAGCTTATTGGGGACAAGCTCCTACGAGCAGTACTTC.

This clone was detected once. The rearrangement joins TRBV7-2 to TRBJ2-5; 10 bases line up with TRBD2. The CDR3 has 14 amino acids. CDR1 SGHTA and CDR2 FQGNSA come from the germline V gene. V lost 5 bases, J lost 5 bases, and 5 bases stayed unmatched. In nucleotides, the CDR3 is TGTGCCAGCAGCGTTAGCGGGAGGCGGGAGACCCAGTACTTC. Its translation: CASSVSGRRETQYF.

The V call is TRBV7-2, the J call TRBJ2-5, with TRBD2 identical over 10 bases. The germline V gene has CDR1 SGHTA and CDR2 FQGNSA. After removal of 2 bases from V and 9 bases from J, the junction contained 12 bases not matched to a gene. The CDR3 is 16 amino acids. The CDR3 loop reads CASSLSGGASGLAQYF. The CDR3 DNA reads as TGTGCCAGCAGCTTAAGCGGGGGGGCCTCCGGGTTGGCCCAGTACTTC.

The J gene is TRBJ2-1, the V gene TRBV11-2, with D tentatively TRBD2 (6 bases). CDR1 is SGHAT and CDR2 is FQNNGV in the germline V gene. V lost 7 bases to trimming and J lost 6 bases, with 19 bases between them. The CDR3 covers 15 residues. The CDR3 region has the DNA TGTGCCAGCACCATATCGCGGGCCGGGAGCAATGAGCAGTTCTTC. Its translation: CASTISRAGSNEQFF.

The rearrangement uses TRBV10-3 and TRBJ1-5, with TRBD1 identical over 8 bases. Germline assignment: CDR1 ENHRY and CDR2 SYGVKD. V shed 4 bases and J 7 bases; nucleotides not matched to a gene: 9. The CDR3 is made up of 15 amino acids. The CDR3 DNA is TGTGCCATCAGTGTTGACAGGGGAGATCAGCAGCCCCAGCATTTT. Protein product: CAISVDRGDQQPQHF.

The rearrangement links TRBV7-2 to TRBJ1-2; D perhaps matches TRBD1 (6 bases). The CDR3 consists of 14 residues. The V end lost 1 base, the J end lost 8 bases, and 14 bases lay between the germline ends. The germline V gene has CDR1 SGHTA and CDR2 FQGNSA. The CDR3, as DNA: TGTGCCAGCAGCTTAGGGTCAAACAGGGACGGCTACACCTTC. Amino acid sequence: CASSLGSNRDGYTF. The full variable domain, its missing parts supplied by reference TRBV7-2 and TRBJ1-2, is GAGVSQSPSNKVTEKGKDVELRCDPISGHTALYWYRQSLGQGLEFLIYFQGNSAPDKSGLPSDRFSAERTGGSVSTLTIQRTQQEDSAVYLCASSLGSNRDGYTFGSGTRLTVV.

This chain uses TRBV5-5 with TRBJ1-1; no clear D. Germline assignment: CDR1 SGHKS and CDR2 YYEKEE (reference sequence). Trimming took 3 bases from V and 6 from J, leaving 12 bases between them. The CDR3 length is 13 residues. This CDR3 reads CASSYGLGAEAFF. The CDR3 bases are TGTGCCAGCAGCTATGGCCTGGGCGCTGAAGCTTTCTTT. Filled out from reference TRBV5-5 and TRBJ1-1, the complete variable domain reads DAGVTQSPTHLIKTRGQQVTLRCSPISGHKSVSWYQQVLGQGPQFIFQYYEKEERGRGNFPDRFSARQFPNYSSELNVNALLLGDSALYLCASSYGLGAEAFFGQGTRLTVV.

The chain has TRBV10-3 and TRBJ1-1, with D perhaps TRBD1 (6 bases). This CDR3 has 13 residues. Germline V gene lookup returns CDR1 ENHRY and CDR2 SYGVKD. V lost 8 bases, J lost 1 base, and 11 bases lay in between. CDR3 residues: CAIVGGANTEAFF. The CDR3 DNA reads TGTGCCATCGTGGGGGGCGCGAACACTGAAGCTTTCTTT.

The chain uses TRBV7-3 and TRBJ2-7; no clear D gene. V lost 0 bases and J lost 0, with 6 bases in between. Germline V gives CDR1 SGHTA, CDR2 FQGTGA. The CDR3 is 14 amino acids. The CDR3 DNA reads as TGTGCCAGCAGCTTAACCGGGTCCTCCTACGAGCAGTACTTC. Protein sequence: CASSLTGSSYEQYF. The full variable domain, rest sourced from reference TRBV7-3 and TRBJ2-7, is GAGVSQTPSNKVTEKGKYVELRCDPISGHTALYWYRQSLGQGPEFLIYFQGTGAADDSGLPNDRFFAVRPEGSVSTLKIQRTERGDSAVYLCASSLTGSSYEQYFGPGTRLTVT.

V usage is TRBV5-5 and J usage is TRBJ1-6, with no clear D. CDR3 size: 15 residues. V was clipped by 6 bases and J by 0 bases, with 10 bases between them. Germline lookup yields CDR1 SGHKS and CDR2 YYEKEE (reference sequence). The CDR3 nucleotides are TGTGCCAGCACTGACACAACCTCCTATAATTCACCCCTCCACTTT. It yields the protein CASTDTTSYNSPLHF.

The CDR3 is CASSAVAGGYNEQFF. CDR3 DNA sequence: TGTGCCAGCAGTGCAGTAGCGGGGGGGTACAATGAGCAGTTCTTC. The rearrangement links TRBV28 to TRBJ2-1, with 11 bases matching TRBD2. The CDR3 is 15 amino acids. Trimming cost V 5 bases and J 4 bases; bases outside gene matches: 4. From germline, CDR1 is MDHEN and CDR2 SYDVKM.

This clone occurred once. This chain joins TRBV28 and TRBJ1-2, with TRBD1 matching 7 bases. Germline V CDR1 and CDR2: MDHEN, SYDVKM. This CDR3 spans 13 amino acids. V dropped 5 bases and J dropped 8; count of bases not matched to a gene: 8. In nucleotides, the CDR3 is TGTGCCAGCAGTCCCGGACAGGACGGGGGCTACACCTTC. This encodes CASSPGQDGGYTF.

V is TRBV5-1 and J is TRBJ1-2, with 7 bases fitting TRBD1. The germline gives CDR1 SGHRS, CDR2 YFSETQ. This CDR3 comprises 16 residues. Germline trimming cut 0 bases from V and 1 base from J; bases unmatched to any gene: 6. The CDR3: CASSLGGTVVNYGYTF. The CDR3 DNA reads TGCGCCAGCAGCTTGGGGGGGACAGTCGTTAACTATGGCTACACCTTC.

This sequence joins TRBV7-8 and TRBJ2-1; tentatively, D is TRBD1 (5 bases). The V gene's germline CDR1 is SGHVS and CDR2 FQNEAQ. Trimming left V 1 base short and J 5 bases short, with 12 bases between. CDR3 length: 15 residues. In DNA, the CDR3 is TGTGCCAGCAGCTTAGGTTCAGGGTCCCACAATGAGCAGTTCTTC. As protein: CASSLGSGSHNEQFF.

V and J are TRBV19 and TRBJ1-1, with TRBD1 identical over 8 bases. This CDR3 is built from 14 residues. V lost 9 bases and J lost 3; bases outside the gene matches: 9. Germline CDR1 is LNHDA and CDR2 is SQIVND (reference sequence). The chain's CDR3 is CASRKDRDYTEAFF. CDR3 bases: TGTGCCAGCAGGAAGGACAGGGATTACACTGAAGCTTTCTTT.

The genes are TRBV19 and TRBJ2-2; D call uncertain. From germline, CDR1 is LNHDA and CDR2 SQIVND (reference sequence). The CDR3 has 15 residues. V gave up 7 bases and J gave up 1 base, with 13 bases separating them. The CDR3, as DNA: TGTGCCAGTAAGACCCCGAATAAGAACACCGGGGAGCTGTTTTTT. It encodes CASKTPNKNTGELFF.

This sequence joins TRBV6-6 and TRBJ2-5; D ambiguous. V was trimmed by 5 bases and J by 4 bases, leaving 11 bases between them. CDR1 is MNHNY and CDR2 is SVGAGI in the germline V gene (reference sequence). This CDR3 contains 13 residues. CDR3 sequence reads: CASSKRTGETQYF. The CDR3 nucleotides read TGTGCCAGCAGTAAACGGACGGGAGAGACCCAGTACTTC.

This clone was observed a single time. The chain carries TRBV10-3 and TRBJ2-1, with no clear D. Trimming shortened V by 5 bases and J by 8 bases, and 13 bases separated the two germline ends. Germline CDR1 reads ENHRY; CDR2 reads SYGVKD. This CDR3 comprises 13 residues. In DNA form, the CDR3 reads TGTGCCATCAGTTCACCCGGTGAGCATGAGCAGTTCTTC. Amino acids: CAISSPGEHEQFF.

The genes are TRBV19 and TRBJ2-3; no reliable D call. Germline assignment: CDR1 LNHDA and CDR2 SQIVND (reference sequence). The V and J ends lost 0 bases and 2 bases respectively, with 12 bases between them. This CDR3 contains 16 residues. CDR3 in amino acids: CASSIDRVRLTDTQYF. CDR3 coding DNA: TGTGCCAGTAGTATAGATCGTGTCCGACTCACAGATACGCAGTATTTT. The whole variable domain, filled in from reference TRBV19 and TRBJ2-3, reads DGGITQSPKYLFRKEGQNVTLSCEQNLNHDAMYWYRQDPGQGLRLIYYSQIVNDFQKGDIAEGYSVSREKKESFPLTVTSAQKNPTAFYLCASSIDRVRLTDTQYFGPGTRLTVL.

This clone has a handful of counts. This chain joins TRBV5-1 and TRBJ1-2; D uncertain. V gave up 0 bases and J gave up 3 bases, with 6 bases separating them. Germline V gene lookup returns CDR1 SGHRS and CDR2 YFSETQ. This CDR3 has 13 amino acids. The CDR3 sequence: CASSLDTYYGYTF. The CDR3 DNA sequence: TGCGCCAGCAGCTTGGACACCTACTATGGCTACACCTTC.

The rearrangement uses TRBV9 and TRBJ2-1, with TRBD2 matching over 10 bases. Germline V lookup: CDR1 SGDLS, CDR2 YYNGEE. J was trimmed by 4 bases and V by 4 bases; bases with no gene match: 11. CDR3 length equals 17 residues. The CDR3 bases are TGTGCCAGCAGCACCCAAAAGGCACTAGCGGGGTACAATGAGCAGTTCTTC. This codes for CASSTQKALAGYNEQFF.

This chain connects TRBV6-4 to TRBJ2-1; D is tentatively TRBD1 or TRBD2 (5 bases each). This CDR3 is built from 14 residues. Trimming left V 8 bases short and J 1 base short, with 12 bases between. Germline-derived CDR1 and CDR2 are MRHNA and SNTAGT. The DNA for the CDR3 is TGTGCCAGCGCGAGGGACGGGTCCTACAATGAGCAGTTCTTC. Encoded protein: CASARDGSYNEQFF.

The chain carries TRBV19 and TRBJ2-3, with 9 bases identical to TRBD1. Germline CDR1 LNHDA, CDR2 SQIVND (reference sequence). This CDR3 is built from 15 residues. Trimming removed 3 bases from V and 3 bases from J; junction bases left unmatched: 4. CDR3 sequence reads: CASSITGGSTDTQYF. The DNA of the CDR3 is TGTGCCAGTAGTATTACAGGGGGCAGTACAGATACGCAGTATTTT.

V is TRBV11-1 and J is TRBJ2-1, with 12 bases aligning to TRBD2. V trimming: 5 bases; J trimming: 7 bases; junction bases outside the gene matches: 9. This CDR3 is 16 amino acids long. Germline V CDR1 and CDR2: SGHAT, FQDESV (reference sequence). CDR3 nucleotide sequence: TGTGCCAGCAGCCCCCGGACTAGCGGGGTCGGGAATGAGCAGTTCTTC. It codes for CASSPRTSGVGNEQFF.

The CDR3 coding sequence is TGTGCCAGCAGCGTATCCCCGGATTCGGGGGATCACCGTATTGGAGCTTTCTTT. Translated: CASSVSPDSGDHRIGAFF. This sequence joins TRBV9 and TRBJ1-1, with D maybe TRBD1 (5 bases). CDR1 SGDLS and CDR2 YYNGEE come from the germline V gene. The CDR3 totals 18 residues. V was clipped by 1 base and J by 10 bases, with 29 bases between them.